This is a list of T cell receptor beta chains from one sample in a study of patients and donors after allogeneic stem cell transplantation. MiXCR, run by TCRdb on the RT-PCR reads, gives a single entry per CDR3 protein. The data show fewer than 200,000 distinct CDR3 sequences, with approximately 30% seen just once and 2.5% to 3.5% held by the top ten. The sequenced sample consisted of blood, either unsorted or a sorted T cell fraction (not recorded which). The receptors were sampled from a human donor who was either an allogeneic HSCT recipient or a stem cell or donor lymphocyte infusion donor (not recorded which). It is not recorded whose cells these are; they may come from a transplant donor. Both conserved end residues are part of each CDR3. A D gene is named only where the DNA matches it firmly. Expanded clones are given a class, and other clones once, few, many or no size at all.

CDR3nt: TGTGCCAGCAGCTTTAGTCGAGAAGGCGATTACTATGGCTACACCTTC
CDR3aa: CASSFSREGDYYGYTF
j_gene: TRBJ1-2
abundance: many
d_gene: .
len: 16
v_gene: TRBV7-9

CDR3nt: TGCAGTGCTAGAAGACCCAGGAGCTCCTACGAGCAGTACTTC
CDR3aa: CSARRPRSSYEQYF
j_gene: TRBJ2-7
abundance: .
d_gene: .
len: 14
v_gene: TRBV20-1

CDR3nt: TGTGCCAGCAGTTTACGCGGCGGGAGGTCCTTATATGAGCAGTTCTTC
CDR3aa: CASSLRGGRSLYEQFF
j_gene: TRBJ2-1
abundance: few
d_gene: TRBD2
len: 16
v_gene: TRBV12-3/TRBV12-4

CDR3nt: TGTGCCAGCAGAACCGACAGCTATGGCTACACCTTC
CDR3aa: CASRTDSYGYTF
j_gene: TRBJ1-2
abundance: .
d_gene: .
len: 12
v_gene: TRBV6-2/TRBV6-3

CDR3nt: TGCAGCGTTGATCCTGGGTCTGAAGCTTTCTTT
CDR3aa: CSVDPGSEAFF
j_gene: TRBJ1-1
abundance: medium-sized
d_gene: .
len: 11
v_gene: TRBV29-1

CDR3nt: TGCGCCAGCAGCTCCGGGACAGGGGTCTTGCGTGAAGCTTTCTTT
CDR3aa: CASSSGTGVLREAFF
j_gene: TRBJ1-1
abundance: many
d_gene: TRBD1
len: 15
v_gene: TRBV4-3

CDR3nt: TGTGCCAGCAGCCTTTCCCCTGGGGCAGGGAACACCGGGGAGCTGTTTTTT
CDR3aa: CASSLSPGAGNTGELFF
j_gene: TRBJ2-2
abundance: .
d_gene: .
len: 17
v_gene: TRBV3-1

CDR3nt: TGTGCCACCAGTGACAGGGTTGGGTACTACGAGCAGTACTTC
CDR3aa: CATSDRVGYYEQYF
j_gene: TRBJ2-7
abundance: .
d_gene: .
len: 14
v_gene: TRBV24-1

CDR3nt: TGCAGCGTCACCTACCTTAGGAGGGGAAGGGGCAATCAGCCCCAGCATTTT
CDR3aa: CSVTYLRRGRGNQPQHF
j_gene: TRBJ1-5
abundance: many
d_gene: .
len: 17
v_gene: TRBV29-1

CDR3nt: TGTGCCAGCAGTAGGGGACTCATGCTTGGCCCGAACACCGGGGAGCTGTTTTTT
CDR3aa: CASSRGLMLGPNTGELFF
j_gene: TRBJ2-2
abundance: few
d_gene: .
len: 18
v_gene: TRBV12-3/TRBV12-4

CDR3nt: TGTGCCAGCACTTCCTCCGGGACAGGGTATGGCTACACCTTC
CDR3aa: CASTSSGTGYGYTF
j_gene: TRBJ1-2
abundance: many
d_gene: TRBD1
len: 14
v_gene: TRBV6-1

CDR3nt: TGTGCCAGCAGTTTCCTTAGCGGGAAGAATGAGCAGTTCTTC
CDR3aa: CASSFLSGKNEQFF
j_gene: TRBJ2-1
abundance: .
d_gene: TRBD2
len: 14
v_gene: TRBV28

CDR3nt: TGTGCCAGCAGACAGGGGGCAGGAAACATTCAGTACTTC
CDR3aa: CASRQGAGNIQYF
j_gene: TRBJ2-4
abundance: many
d_gene: TRBD1
len: 13
v_gene: TRBV12-3/TRBV12-4

CDR3nt: TGCAGCGTTGTTAACAGGGGGGACTATGGCTACACCTTC
CDR3aa: CSVVNRGDYGYTF
j_gene: TRBJ1-2
abundance: few
d_gene: TRBD1
len: 13
v_gene: TRBV29-1

CDR3nt: TGTGCCAGCATTCCCCTAGCGGGAGAGCTCAGGGATGGCACAGATACGCAGTATTTT
CDR3aa: CASIPLAGELRDGTDTQYF
j_gene: TRBJ2-3
abundance: few
d_gene: TRBD2
len: 19
v_gene: TRBV6-6

CDR3nt: TGTGCCAGCAGCGTAGGAGCCGTTGAGGAGCAGTACTTC
CDR3aa: CASSVGAVEEQYF
j_gene: TRBJ2-7
abundance: .
d_gene: .
len: 13
v_gene: TRBV9

CDR3nt: TGTGCCAGCAGTTACTCGGCGAGCGGGGGGCCAGATACGCAGTATTTT
CDR3aa: CASSYSASGGPDTQYF
j_gene: TRBJ2-3
abundance: .
d_gene: TRBD2
len: 16
v_gene: TRBV6-5

CDR3nt: TGCAGCGTTTCAGTTACCTCCTACGAGCAGTACTTC
CDR3aa: CSVSVTSYEQYF
j_gene: TRBJ2-7
abundance: few
d_gene: .
len: 12
v_gene: TRBV29-1

CDR3nt: TGCGCCAGCAGCCAACCTGGACAGGCGTTTGAAAAACTGTTTTTT
CDR3aa: CASSQPGQAFEKLFF
j_gene: TRBJ1-4
abundance: .
d_gene: TRBD1
len: 15
v_gene: TRBV4-1

CDR3nt: TGTGCCACCAAGCAGGCGGGACCTGCAGATACGCAGTATTTT
CDR3aa: CATKQAGPADTQYF
j_gene: TRBJ2-3
abundance: few
d_gene: .
len: 14
v_gene: TRBV24-1

CDR3nt: TGTGCCACCAGCAGAGAAGCGGTGGGAGGAATTCAGTACTTC
CDR3aa: CATSREAVGGIQYF
j_gene: TRBJ2-4
abundance: .
d_gene: .
len: 14
v_gene: TRBV15

CDR3nt: TGCGCCAGCAGCCCCTCTGAGAACAGGGGCTATGGCTACACCTTC
CDR3aa: CASSPSENRGYGYTF
j_gene: TRBJ1-2
abundance: few
d_gene: TRBD1
len: 15
v_gene: TRBV4-3

CDR3nt: TGTGCCAGCAACGACAGCCCCTATAATTCACCCCTCCACTTT
CDR3aa: CASNDSPYNSPLHF
j_gene: TRBJ1-6
abundance: many
d_gene: .
len: 14
v_gene: TRBV28

CDR3nt: TGCAGTGCTAGTGGGACTAGCGTCTACGAGCAGTACTTC
CDR3aa: CSASGTSVYEQYF
j_gene: TRBJ2-7
abundance: .
d_gene: TRBD2
len: 13
v_gene: TRBV20-1

CDR3nt: TGTGCCAGCAGCCAAGTGGCTGGGACAGCCAGAAAAAATGGCTACACCTTC
CDR3aa: CASSQVAGTARKNGYTF
j_gene: TRBJ1-2
abundance: .
d_gene: TRBD1
len: 17
v_gene: TRBV4-2

CDR3nt: TGCGCCAGCAGTCAAAACCGGGCCCTCAATGAGCAGTTCTTC
CDR3aa: CASSQNRALNEQFF
j_gene: TRBJ2-1
abundance: .
d_gene: .
len: 14
v_gene: TRBV10-1

CDR3nt: TGCAGTGCTAGAGTTCAGGGGCCCGGGGAGCTGTTTTTT
CDR3aa: CSARVQGPGELFF
j_gene: TRBJ2-2
abundance: .
d_gene: .
len: 13
v_gene: TRBV20-1

CDR3nt: TGTGCCATCAGTTCAGCTGGTGGGACAGATACGCAGTATTTT
CDR3aa: CAISSAGGTDTQYF
j_gene: TRBJ2-3
abundance: .
d_gene: .
len: 14
v_gene: TRBV10-3

CDR3nt: TGCGCCAGCAGCTTGCAGTTAGGGGGAGTGGATACGCAGTATTTT
CDR3aa: CASSLQLGGVDTQYF
j_gene: TRBJ2-3
abundance: .
d_gene: .
len: 15
v_gene: TRBV5-1

CDR3nt: TGCGCCAGCAGCCCAGACAGCCTAGGCCCCCAGCTCCACTTT
CDR3aa: CASSPDSLGPQLHF
j_gene: TRBJ1-6
abundance: .
d_gene: .
len: 14
v_gene: TRBV4-3

CDR3nt: TGTGCCAGCAGCACGAACAGGGGTAACTCCTACGAGCAGTACTTC
CDR3aa: CASSTNRGNSYEQYF
j_gene: TRBJ2-7
abundance: .
d_gene: TRBD1
len: 15
v_gene: TRBV12-3/TRBV12-4

CDR3nt: TGCGCCAGCAGCTTGGCGGCCCCAGGGACATCGACCTATGGCTACACCTTC
CDR3aa: CASSLAAPGTSTYGYTF
j_gene: TRBJ1-2
abundance: .
d_gene: .
len: 17
v_gene: TRBV5-1

CDR3nt: TGTGCCAGCAGTGGGGGTTCGTCACACAATGAGCAGTTCTTC
CDR3aa: CASSGGSSHNEQFF
j_gene: TRBJ2-1
abundance: few
d_gene: .
len: 14
v_gene: TRBV12-3/TRBV12-4

CDR3nt: TGTGCCAGCAGCTACGGACGGGGGAGGTATGGCTACACCTTC
CDR3aa: CASSYGRGRYGYTF
j_gene: TRBJ1-2
abundance: .
d_gene: .
len: 14
v_gene: TRBV3-1

CDR3nt: TGCAGCGTGGACGGACTGGGAGAGACCCAGTACTTC
CDR3aa: CSVDGLGETQYF
j_gene: TRBJ2-5
abundance: few
d_gene: .
len: 12
v_gene: TRBV29-1

CDR3nt: TGTGCCAGCAGCGCTCTAGCGCAAGAGACCCAGTACTTC
CDR3aa: CASSALAQETQYF
j_gene: TRBJ2-5
abundance: few
d_gene: .
len: 13
v_gene: TRBV7-2

CDR3nt: TGTGCCAGCAGCCCGCATCCTTGGCGAAACCAAGAGACCCAGTACTTC
CDR3aa: CASSPHPWRNQETQYF
j_gene: TRBJ2-5
abundance: few
d_gene: .
len: 16
v_gene: TRBV7-8

CDR3nt: TGTGCCAGCAGCGAGCGCCCCGGGACGGTGAACACTGAAGCTTTCTTT
CDR3aa: CASSERPGTVNTEAFF
j_gene: TRBJ1-1
abundance: .
d_gene: .
len: 16
v_gene: TRBV9

CDR3nt: TGTGCCAGCAGTTGGCCCAGGGGGTCATACAATGAGCAGTTCTTC
CDR3aa: CASSWPRGSYNEQFF
j_gene: TRBJ2-1
abundance: .
d_gene: TRBD1
len: 15
v_gene: TRBV6-6

CDR3nt: TGTGCCAGCAGCCAAGTACAGGGGAACACTGAAGCTTTCTTT
CDR3aa: CASSQVQGNTEAFF
j_gene: TRBJ1-1
abundance: .
d_gene: .
len: 14
v_gene: TRBV14

CDR3nt: TGTGCCACCAGCAGAGGACAGGGGTCCTACGAGCAGTACTTC
CDR3aa: CATSRGQGSYEQYF
j_gene: TRBJ2-7
abundance: few
d_gene: TRBD1
len: 14
v_gene: TRBV15

CDR3nt: TGTGCCAGCAGTGCCGCTGGCATTCAGTACTTC
CDR3aa: CASSAAGIQYF
j_gene: TRBJ2-4
abundance: .
d_gene: .
len: 11
v_gene: TRBV6-2/TRBV6-3

CDR3nt: TGTGCCACCAGTGATTCAGGGTATCAGCCCCAGCATTTT
CDR3aa: CATSDSGYQPQHF
j_gene: TRBJ1-5
abundance: few
d_gene: .
len: 13
v_gene: TRBV24-1

CDR3nt: TGCAGCGTTGATGGGGGGGTGTCCTCCTACGAGCAGTACTTC
CDR3aa: CSVDGGVSSYEQYF
j_gene: TRBJ2-7
abundance: .
d_gene: TRBD2
len: 14
v_gene: TRBV29-1

CDR3nt: TGCAGTGCTAGTCGGGACTTGGGTACCGGGGAGCTGTTTTTT
CDR3aa: CSASRDLGTGELFF
j_gene: TRBJ2-2
abundance: .
d_gene: .
len: 14
v_gene: TRBV20-1

CDR3nt: TGTGCCAGCAGCTTAGAACACCGCAGGCCAAGGGGGAATACGCAGTATTTT
CDR3aa: CASSLEHRRPRGNTQYF
j_gene: TRBJ2-3
abundance: few
d_gene: .
len: 17
v_gene: TRBV7-2

CDR3nt: TGTGCCAGCAGCTTTGCAGGGGAGGGTGGCTACACCTTC
CDR3aa: CASSFAGEGGYTF
j_gene: TRBJ1-2
abundance: many
d_gene: .
len: 13
v_gene: TRBV7-2

CDR3nt: TGTGCCACCAGTGATACTACCCCGGGACAGGGGAAAAATCAGCCCCAGCATTTT
CDR3aa: CATSDTTPGQGKNQPQHF
j_gene: TRBJ1-5
abundance: once
d_gene: TRBD1
len: 18
v_gene: TRBV24-1

CDR3nt: TGCAGCGACGGAAGTGGACCTCGGGGTACGCAGTATTTT
CDR3aa: CSDGSGPRGTQYF
j_gene: TRBJ2-3
abundance: .
d_gene: .
len: 13
v_gene: TRBV29-1

CDR3nt: TGTGCCAGCAGCTTAGCGTTGCCCCTGAGCGTAGGGAACAATGAGCAGTTCTTC
CDR3aa: CASSLALPLSVGNNEQFF
j_gene: TRBJ2-1
abundance: .
d_gene: .
len: 18
v_gene: TRBV7-2

CDR3nt: TGTGCCAGCAGCTTCGTGGGACAGGGCAACTATGGCTACACCTTC
CDR3aa: CASSFVGQGNYGYTF
j_gene: TRBJ1-2
abundance: few
d_gene: TRBD1
len: 15
v_gene: TRBV7-9

CDR3nt: TGTGCCACCAGTGACTACAGATTCGGGAATGAGCAGTTCTTC
CDR3aa: CATSDYRFGNEQFF
j_gene: TRBJ2-1
abundance: .
d_gene: .
len: 14
v_gene: TRBV24-1

CDR3nt: TGTGCCAGCAGCTTGGCCGCCCCCTACGAGCAGTACTTC
CDR3aa: CASSLAAPYEQYF
j_gene: TRBJ2-7
abundance: .
d_gene: .
len: 13
v_gene: TRBV5-6